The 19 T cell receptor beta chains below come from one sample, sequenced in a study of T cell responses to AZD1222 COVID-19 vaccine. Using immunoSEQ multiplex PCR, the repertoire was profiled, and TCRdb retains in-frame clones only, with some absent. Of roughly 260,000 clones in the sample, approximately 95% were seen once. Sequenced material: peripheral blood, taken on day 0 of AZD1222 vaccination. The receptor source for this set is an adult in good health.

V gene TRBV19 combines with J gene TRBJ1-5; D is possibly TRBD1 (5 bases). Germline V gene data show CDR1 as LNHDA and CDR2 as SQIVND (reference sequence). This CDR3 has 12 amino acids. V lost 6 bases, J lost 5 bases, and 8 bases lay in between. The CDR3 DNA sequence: TGTGCCAGTAGCCAGGGCCATCAGCCCCAGCATTTT. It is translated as CASSQGHQPQHF.

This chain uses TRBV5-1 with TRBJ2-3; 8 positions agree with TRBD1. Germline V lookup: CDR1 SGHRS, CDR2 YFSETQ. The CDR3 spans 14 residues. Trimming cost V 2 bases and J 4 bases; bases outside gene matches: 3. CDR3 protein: CASSLPQGADTQYF. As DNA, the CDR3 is TGCGCCAGCAGCTTACCACAGGGGGCAGATACGCAGTATTTT.

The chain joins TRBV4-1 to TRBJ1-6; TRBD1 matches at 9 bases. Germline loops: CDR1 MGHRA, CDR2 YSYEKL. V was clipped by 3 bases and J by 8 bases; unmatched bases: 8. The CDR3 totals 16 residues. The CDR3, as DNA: TGCGCCAGCAGCCACCAGTTTCGGGACAGGGATTCACCCCTCCACTTT. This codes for CASSHQFRDRDSPLHF.

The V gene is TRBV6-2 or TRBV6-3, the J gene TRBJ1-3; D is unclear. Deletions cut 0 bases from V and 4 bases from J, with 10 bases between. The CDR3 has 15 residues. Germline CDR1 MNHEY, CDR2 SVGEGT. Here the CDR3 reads CASSYSKTTGNTIYF. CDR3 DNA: TGTGCCAGCAGTTACTCGAAGACTACCGGAAACACCATATATTTT.

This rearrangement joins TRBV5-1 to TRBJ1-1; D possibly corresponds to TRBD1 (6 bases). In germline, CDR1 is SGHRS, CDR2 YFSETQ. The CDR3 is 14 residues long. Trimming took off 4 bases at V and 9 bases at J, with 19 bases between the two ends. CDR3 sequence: CASSPSRGTQQAFF. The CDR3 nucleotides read TGCGCCAGCAGCCCTAGCCGGGGGACACAACAAGCTTTCTTT.

This chain's CDR3 is CASGPPGRRTGPKEEETQYF. Here the CDR3 DNA reads TGTGCTAGTGGTCCTCCCGGCCGCCGAACCGGGCCCAAGGAGGAAGAGACCCAGTACTTC. This chain joins TRBV12-5 and TRBJ2-5; a weak D match, TRBD2 (5 bases). The germline V and J ends were trimmed by 5 bases and 3 bases, with 31 bases remaining between them. The CDR3 length is 20 residues. Germline assignment: CDR1 LGHNT and CDR2 FRNRAP. Full variable domain (missing parts from reference TRBV12-5 and TRBJ2-5): DARVTQTPRHKVTEMGQEVTMRCQPILGHNTVFWYRQTMMQGLELLAYFRNRAPLDDSGMPKDRFSAEMPDATLATLKIQPSEPRDSAVYFCASGPPGRRTGPKEEETQYFGPGTRLLVL.

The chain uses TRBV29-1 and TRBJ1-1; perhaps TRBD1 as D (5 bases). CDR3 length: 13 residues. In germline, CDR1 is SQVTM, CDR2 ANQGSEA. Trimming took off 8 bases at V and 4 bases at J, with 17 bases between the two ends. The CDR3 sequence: CSPERQGGTEAFF. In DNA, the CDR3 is TGCAGCCCCGAGCGGCAGGGTGGCACTGAAGCTTTCTTT.

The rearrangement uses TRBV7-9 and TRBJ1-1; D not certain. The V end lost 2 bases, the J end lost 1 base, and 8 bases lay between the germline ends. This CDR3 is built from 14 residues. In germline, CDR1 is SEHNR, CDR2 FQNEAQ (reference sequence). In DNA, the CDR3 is TGTGCCAGCAGCTTAAGGGAATGGAACACTGAAGCTTTCTTT. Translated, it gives CASSLREWNTEAFF.

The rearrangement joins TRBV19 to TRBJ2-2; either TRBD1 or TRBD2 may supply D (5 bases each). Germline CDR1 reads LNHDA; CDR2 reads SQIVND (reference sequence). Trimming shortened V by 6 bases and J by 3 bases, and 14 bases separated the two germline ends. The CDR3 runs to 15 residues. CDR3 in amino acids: CASRAWDRDTGELFF. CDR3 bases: TGTGCCAGTAGGGCCTGGGACCGCGACACCGGGGAGCTGTTTTTT.

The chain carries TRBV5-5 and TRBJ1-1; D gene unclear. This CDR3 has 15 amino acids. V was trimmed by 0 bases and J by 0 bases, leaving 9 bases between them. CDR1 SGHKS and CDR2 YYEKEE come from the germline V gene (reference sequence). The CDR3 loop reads CASSLGGFMNTEAFF. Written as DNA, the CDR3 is TGTGCCAGCAGCTTGGGTGGGTTTATGAACACTGAAGCTTTCTTT.

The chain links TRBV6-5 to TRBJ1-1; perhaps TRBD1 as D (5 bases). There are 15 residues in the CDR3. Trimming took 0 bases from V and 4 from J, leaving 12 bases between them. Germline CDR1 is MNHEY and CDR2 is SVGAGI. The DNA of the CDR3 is TGTGCCAGCAGTTACTCGAGGGCGGGGACCACTGAAGCTTTCTTT. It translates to CASSYSRAGTTEAFF.

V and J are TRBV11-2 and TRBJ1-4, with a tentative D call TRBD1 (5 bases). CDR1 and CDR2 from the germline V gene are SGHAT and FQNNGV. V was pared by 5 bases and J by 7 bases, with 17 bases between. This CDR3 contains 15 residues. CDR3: CASSVPSGRSEKLFF. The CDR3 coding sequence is TGTGCCAGCAGCGTTCCTTCAGGGCGGAGTGAAAAACTGTTTTTT.

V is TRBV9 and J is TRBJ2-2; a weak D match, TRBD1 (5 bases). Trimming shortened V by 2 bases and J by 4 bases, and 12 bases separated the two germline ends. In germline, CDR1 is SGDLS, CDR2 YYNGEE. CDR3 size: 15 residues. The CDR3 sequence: CASSVSQGRTGELFF. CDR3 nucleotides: TGTGCCAGCAGCGTCAGTCAGGGTCGCACCGGGGAGCTGTTTTTT.

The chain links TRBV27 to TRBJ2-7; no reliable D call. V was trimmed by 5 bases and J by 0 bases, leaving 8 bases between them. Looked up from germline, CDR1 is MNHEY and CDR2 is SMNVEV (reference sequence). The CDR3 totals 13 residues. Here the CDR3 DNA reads TGTGCCAGCAGTCATCCCCCCTCCTACGAGCAGTACTTC. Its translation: CASSHPPSYEQYF.

The CDR3: CASSLGQGHGEQYF. The CDR3 region has the DNA TGCGCCAGCAGCTTGGGACAGGGTCATGGCGAGCAGTACTTC. The chain uses TRBV5-1 and TRBJ2-7; 7 bases are shared with TRBD1. The CDR3 runs 14 residues. The ends lost 0 bases at V and 6 bases at J; junction bases unmatched: 6. From germline, CDR1 is SGHRS and CDR2 YFSETQ. Combining the CDR3 with reference TRBV5-1 and TRBJ2-7 gives the whole variable domain KAGVTQTPRYLIKTRGQQVTLSCSPISGHRSVSWYQQTPGQGLQFLFEYFSETQRNKGNFPGRFSGRQFSNSRSEMNVSTLELGDSALYLCASSLGQGHGEQYFGPGTRLTVT.

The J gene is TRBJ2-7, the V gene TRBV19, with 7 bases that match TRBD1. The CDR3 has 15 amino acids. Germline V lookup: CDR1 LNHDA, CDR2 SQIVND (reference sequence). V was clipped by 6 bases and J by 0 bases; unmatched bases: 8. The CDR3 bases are TGTGCCAGTAGGAAGTCAGGGGGTGGCTCCTACGAGCAGTACTTC. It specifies CASRKSGGGSYEQYF.

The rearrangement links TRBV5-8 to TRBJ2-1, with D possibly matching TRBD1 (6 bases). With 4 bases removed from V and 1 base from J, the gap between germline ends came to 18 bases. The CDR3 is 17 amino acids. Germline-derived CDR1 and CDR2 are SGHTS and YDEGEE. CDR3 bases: TGTGCCAGCAGCATGCCATACAGGGAGTGGTCCTACAATGAGCAGTTCTTC. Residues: CASSMPYREWSYNEQFF.

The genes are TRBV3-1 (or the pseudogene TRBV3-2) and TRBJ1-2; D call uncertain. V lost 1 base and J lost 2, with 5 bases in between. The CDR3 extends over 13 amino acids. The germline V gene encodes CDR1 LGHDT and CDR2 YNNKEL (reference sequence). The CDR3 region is CASSQGENYGYTF. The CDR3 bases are TGTGCCAGCAGCCAAGGGGAAAACTATGGCTACACCTTC.

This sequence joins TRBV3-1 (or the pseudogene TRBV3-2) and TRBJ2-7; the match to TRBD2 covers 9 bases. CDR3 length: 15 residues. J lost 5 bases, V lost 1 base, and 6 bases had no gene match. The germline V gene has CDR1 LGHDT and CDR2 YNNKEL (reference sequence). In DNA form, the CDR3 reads TGTGCCAGCAGCCAAGTAGCGGGAGCGTCCCACGAGCAGTACTTC. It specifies CASSQVAGASHEQYF.